This T cell receptor (beta chain) was identified during a study of blood T cell repertoires in COVID-19. Original processing methods: Reference gene primers were amplified, and this amplification served to estimate nucleated cell counts. Clones were sequenced by immunoSEQ multiplex PCR, and TCRdb holds only the in-frame ones, with some missing. The DNA gave D and trimming, while V, J and clone size come from that table. The data contain about 140,000 clones, about 87% of them singletons. What was sequenced was peripheral blood. The receptor was isolated from a human donor in a cohort sampled during active COVID-19.

This CDR3 reads CSVERGQGFLLMNTEAFF. CDR3 sequence (DNA): TGCAGCGTTGAAAGGGGACAGGGGTTTCTTCTGATGAACACTGAAGCTTTCTTT. The gene calls are TRBV29-1 and TRBJ1-1, with 10 bases aligning to TRBD1. Germline CDR1 reads SQVTM; CDR2 reads ANQGSEA. The V gene end was trimmed by 2 bases and the J gene end by 0 bases; junction bases not matched to a gene: 12. The CDR3 runs 18 residues.